These T cell receptor beta chains were read from a single sample in a study of blood T cell repertoires in COVID-19. Only in-frame clones appear in the TCRdb table, and some are missing; sequencing was by immunoSEQ multiplex PCR. The sample carries around 250,000 clones, about 85% recorded once. Material for sequencing was PBMCs or T cells enriched from blood (not recorded which). Receptor source: a woman aged 45-65 years who had been exposed to COVID-19. Each CDR3 is given with its conserved first and last residue. D genes are given only for firm matches. Some rows mark clone size as missing; the rest say once, few, many or name a class of expanded clone.

D gene: TRBD2; V gene: TRBV19; J gene: TRBJ2-7; clone size: .; CDR3 DNA: TGTGCCAGTAGGGAGAGCGGGGGGACCTACGAGCAGTACTTC; CDR3 protein: CASRESGGTYEQYF
D gene: .; V gene: TRBV5-4; J gene: TRBJ1-1; clone size: .; CDR3 DNA: TGTGCCAGCAGCTTTCGGACGAGCGGGAGGATGAACACTGAAGCTTTCTTT; CDR3 protein: CASSFRTSGRMNTEAFF
D gene: .; V gene: TRBV7-3; J gene: TRBJ2-2; clone size: few; CDR3 DNA: TGTGCCAGCAGAAATACAGGGACCGGGGAGCTGTTTTTT; CDR3 protein: CASRNTGTGELFF
D gene: TRBD1; V gene: TRBV7-9; J gene: TRBJ1-6; clone size: .; CDR3 DNA: TGTGCCAGCAGCTCCGGACAGGGTGGTTCACCCCTCCACTTT; CDR3 protein: CASSSGQGGSPLHF
D gene: TRBD1; V gene: TRBV19; J gene: TRBJ1-1; clone size: .; CDR3 DNA: TGTGCCAGTAGCAGGACAGGGGTTCGTACTGAAGCTTTCTTT; CDR3 protein: CASSRTGVRTEAFF
D gene: TRBD2; V gene: TRBV6-2/TRBV6-3; J gene: TRBJ2-1; clone size: few; CDR3 DNA: TGTGCCAGCACCCCAGCGGGGGGAAGCAATGAGCAGTTCTTC; CDR3 protein: CASTPAGGSNEQFF
D gene: .; V gene: TRBV5-4; J gene: TRBJ1-3; clone size: once; CDR3 DNA: TGTGCCAGCAGCGGTTCGGGGTACGGAAACACCATATATTTT; CDR3 protein: CASSGSGYGNTIYF
D gene: .; V gene: TRBV2; J gene: TRBJ1-1; clone size: .; CDR3 DNA: TGTGCCAGCAGTTTTCTCCAGGGCCCCCTGTCTGAAGCTTTCTTT; CDR3 protein: CASSFLQGPLSEAFF
D gene: .; V gene: TRBV5-1; J gene: TRBJ1-2; clone size: .; CDR3 DNA: TGCGCCAGCAGCTTTAGCGGGAACGATGGCTACACCTTC; CDR3 protein: CASSFSGNDGYTF
D gene: .; V gene: TRBV19; J gene: TRBJ2-7; clone size: once; CDR3 DNA: TGTGCCAGTAGTATATACGCGGGTCCGGCCTACGAGCAGTACTTC; CDR3 protein: CASSIYAGPAYEQYF
D gene: TRBD1; V gene: TRBV10-3; J gene: TRBJ1-1; clone size: .; CDR3 DNA: TGTGCCATCAGTGCCTCGGACAGGGGGGACACTGAAGCTTTCTTT; CDR3 protein: CAISASDRGDTEAFF
D gene: .; V gene: TRBV2; J gene: TRBJ1-1; clone size: .; CDR3 DNA: TGTGCCAGCAGTGCTGTCGGGATGCAGAACACTGAAGCTTTCTTT; CDR3 protein: CASSAVGMQNTEAFF
D gene: TRBD1; V gene: TRBV30; J gene: TRBJ2-7; clone size: .; CDR3 DNA: TGTGCCTGGAGTGTAGAGAGAACAGGGGGAGAGGACGAGCAGTACTTC; CDR3 protein: CAWSVERTGGEDEQYF
D gene: .; V gene: TRBV27; J gene: TRBJ1-5; clone size: .; CDR3 DNA: TGTGCCAGCAGTTTATCGAAGAGCCTCTATCAGCCCCAGCATTTT; CDR3 protein: CASSLSKSLYQPQHF
D gene: .; V gene: TRBV6-5; J gene: TRBJ1-2; clone size: .; CDR3 DNA: TGTGCCAGCAGCCTCGACAGCGCAACTGGGGGCTACACCTTC; CDR3 protein: CASSLDSATGGYTF
D gene: .; V gene: TRBV27; J gene: TRBJ1-6; clone size: once; CDR3 DNA: TGTGCCAGCAGTTTACTGAGTAATTCACCCCTCCACTTT; CDR3 protein: CASSLLSNSPLHF
D gene: .; V gene: TRBV6-5; J gene: TRBJ2-5; clone size: .; CDR3 DNA: TGTGCCAGCAGTCTCTACAGAACCTACCAAGAGACCCAGTACTTC; CDR3 protein: CASSLYRTYQETQYF
D gene: TRBD1; V gene: TRBV27; J gene: TRBJ1-1; clone size: .; CDR3 DNA: TGTGCCAGCAGTTTGGGGACAGGGGGCTTTAACACTGAAGCTTTCTTT; CDR3 protein: CASSLGTGGFNTEAFF
D gene: .; V gene: TRBV18; J gene: TRBJ1-3; clone size: .; CDR3 DNA: TGTGCCAGCTCACCGGCGGGGGGATTCTCTGGAAACACCATATATTTT; CDR3 protein: CASSPAGGFSGNTIYF
D gene: TRBD1; V gene: TRBV18; J gene: TRBJ1-5; clone size: once; CDR3 DNA: TGTGCCAGCTCGCCGAACCCCGGACAGGGCAATCAGCCCCAGCATTTT; CDR3 protein: CASSPNPGQGNQPQHF
D gene: .; V gene: TRBV5-6; J gene: TRBJ1-2; clone size: .; CDR3 DNA: TGTGCCAGCAGCTCGCCCGGGGGGCGCAGCTATGGCTACACCTTC; CDR3 protein: CASSSPGGRSYGYTF
D gene: .; V gene: TRBV3-1/TRBV3-2; J gene: TRBJ1-1; clone size: .; CDR3 DNA: TGTGCCAGCAGCCAAGGAGGTCGTATAGGGGCAGCCACTGAAGCTTTCTTT; CDR3 protein: CASSQGGRIGAATEAFF
D gene: .; V gene: TRBV5-1; J gene: TRBJ2-1; clone size: few; CDR3 DNA: TGCGCCAGCAGCTTTTCCCTGGACCCGAAAGGGGGTGAGCAGTTCTTC; CDR3 protein: CASSFSLDPKGGEQFF
D gene: .; V gene: TRBV11-2; J gene: TRBJ2-7; clone size: .; CDR3 DNA: TGTGCCAGCAGCTTAGATGGGGGCAGACTTTACGAGCAGTACTTC; CDR3 protein: CASSLDGGRLYEQYF
D gene: .; V gene: TRBV4-2; J gene: TRBJ1-5; clone size: once; CDR3 DNA: TGTGCCAGCAGCCAAGAAAAGGACATGCCCCAGCATTTT; CDR3 protein: CASSQEKDMPQHF
D gene: .; V gene: TRBV7-9; J gene: TRBJ2-1; clone size: .; CDR3 DNA: TGTGCCAGCAGCTGGCCCCAGGGGATCTACAATGAGCAGTTCTTC; CDR3 protein: CASSWPQGIYNEQFF
D gene: .; V gene: TRBV12-3/TRBV12-4; J gene: TRBJ1-1; clone size: .; CDR3 DNA: TGTGCCAGCAGTTCCCTCGGGACTGAAGCTTTCTTT; CDR3 protein: CASSSLGTEAFF
D gene: TRBD1; V gene: TRBV11-2; J gene: TRBJ1-4; clone size: .; CDR3 DNA: TGTGCCAGCAGCATCCTACCGGGACAGGGTAGTGAAAAACTGTTTTTT; CDR3 protein: CASSILPGQGSEKLFF
D gene: .; V gene: TRBV14; J gene: TRBJ1-1; clone size: .; CDR3 DNA: TGTGCCAGCAGCCAAGTGATGGGGCTTGAGGCTTTCTTT; CDR3 protein: CASSQVMGLEAFF
D gene: .; V gene: TRBV3-1/TRBV3-2; J gene: TRBJ2-5; clone size: .; CDR3 DNA: TGTGCCAGCAGCCAGGATGACAGACCTGAGACCCAGTACTTC; CDR3 protein: CASSQDDRPETQYF
D gene: TRBD1; V gene: TRBV12-5; J gene: TRBJ2-7; clone size: .; CDR3 DNA: TGTGCTAGTGGTTTGGGCACCCAGGGGGCCTTGGTTTACGAGCAGTACTTC; CDR3 protein: CASGLGTQGALVYEQYF
D gene: TRBD1; V gene: TRBV5-6; J gene: TRBJ1-4; clone size: once; CDR3 DNA: TGTGCCAGCAGCTTGGCAGGGGGCAAAGAAAAACTGTTTTTT; CDR3 protein: CASSLAGGKEKLFF
D gene: TRBD1; V gene: TRBV28; J gene: TRBJ1-2; clone size: .; CDR3 DNA: TGTGCCAGCAGTGTCGACAGGGGGGACTATGGCTACACCTTC; CDR3 protein: CASSVDRGDYGYTF
D gene: .; V gene: TRBV6-5; J gene: TRBJ1-3; clone size: .; CDR3 DNA: TGTGCTTTGCGGGGGTATGCTGGAAACACCATATATTTT; CDR3 protein: CALRGYAGNTIYF
D gene: .; V gene: TRBV7-2; J gene: TRBJ2-5; clone size: few; CDR3 DNA: TGTGCCAGCAGCTTCGGAGCAACCCAAGAGACCCAGTACTTC; CDR3 protein: CASSFGATQETQYF
D gene: .; V gene: TRBV7-2; J gene: TRBJ1-1; clone size: .; CDR3 DNA: TGTGCCAGCAGCTTACAGACAGTCGCTGAAGCTTTCTTT; CDR3 protein: CASSLQTVAEAFF
D gene: .; V gene: TRBV11-2; J gene: TRBJ2-3; clone size: .; CDR3 DNA: TGTGCCAGCAGCTTGAGAGTCCTCCCGAGGGGGGATACGCAGTATTTT; CDR3 protein: CASSLRVLPRGDTQYF
D gene: TRBD2; V gene: TRBV6-2/TRBV6-3; J gene: TRBJ2-2; clone size: .; CDR3 DNA: TGTGCCAGCAGTCCCCTTGGGCTAGCGGGGACCGGGGAGCTGTTTTTT; CDR3 protein: CASSPLGLAGTGELFF
D gene: TRBD1; V gene: TRBV5-1; J gene: TRBJ2-2; clone size: .; CDR3 DNA: TGCGCCAGCAGCTTCCAGGGGGCCTCGAACACCGGGGAGCTGTTTTTT; CDR3 protein: CASSFQGASNTGELFF
D gene: .; V gene: TRBV4-1; J gene: TRBJ1-1; clone size: .; CDR3 DNA: TGCGCCAGCAGCCAAGATACGGGCAGACTAAAGCCCACTGAAGCTTTCTTT; CDR3 protein: CASSQDTGRLKPTEAFF
D gene: .; V gene: TRBV28; J gene: TRBJ1-4; clone size: .; CDR3 DNA: TGTGCCAGCAGTCCTTATTCTAATGAAAAACTGTTTTTT; CDR3 protein: CASSPYSNEKLFF
D gene: TRBD1; V gene: TRBV23-1; J gene: TRBJ2-1; clone size: few; CDR3 DNA: TGCGCCAGCAGTCAATCAATTGGACAGGGGAAAGGTGAGCAGTTCTTC; CDR3 protein: CASSQSIGQGKGEQFF
D gene: .; V gene: TRBV5-5; J gene: TRBJ1-2; clone size: .; CDR3 DNA: TGTGCCAGCAGCCCGGAGGGCATACTGTTCACCTTC; CDR3 protein: CASSPEGILFTF
D gene: .; V gene: TRBV10-3; J gene: TRBJ2-7; clone size: .; CDR3 DNA: TGTGCCATCAGTTTTCAGGAAGAGCAGTACTTC; CDR3 protein: CAISFQEEQYF
D gene: TRBD1; V gene: TRBV2; J gene: TRBJ2-7; clone size: .; CDR3 DNA: TGTGCCGGGAACCGGGACAGATACTACGAGCAGTACTTC; CDR3 protein: CAGNRDRYYEQYF
D gene: .; V gene: TRBV29-1; J gene: TRBJ1-1; clone size: .; CDR3 DNA: TGCAGCGTTGAATCCGGGGGGTGGAACACTGAAGCTTTCTTT; CDR3 protein: CSVESGGWNTEAFF
D gene: TRBD1; V gene: TRBV10-3; J gene: TRBJ1-4; clone size: .; CDR3 DNA: TGTGCCATCAGTGAAAGAGGGGGCATGGCTAATGAAAAACTGTTTTTT; CDR3 protein: CAISERGGMANEKLFF
D gene: .; V gene: TRBV5-4; J gene: TRBJ2-6; clone size: .; CDR3 DNA: TGTGCCAGCAGCTTGGGACTTTTCTCTGGGGCCAACGTCCTGACTTTC; CDR3 protein: CASSLGLFSGANVLTF
D gene: .; V gene: TRBV5-1; J gene: TRBJ2-7; clone size: few; CDR3 DNA: TGCGCCAGCAGCCAGGACACTCCCTACGAGCAGTACTTC; CDR3 protein: CASSQDTPYEQYF
D gene: .; V gene: TRBV7-8; J gene: TRBJ1-6; clone size: .; CDR3 DNA: TGTGCCAGCAGCCCCCCTGGGGGGTTTGACTCACCCCTCCACTTT; CDR3 protein: CASSPPGGFDSPLHF
D gene: .; V gene: TRBV28; J gene: TRBJ1-5; clone size: .; CDR3 DNA: TGTGCCAGCAGTCGGGACATGACCAATCAGCCCCAGCATTTT; CDR3 protein: CASSRDMTNQPQHF
D gene: TRBD1; V gene: TRBV19; J gene: TRBJ2-4; clone size: .; CDR3 DNA: TGTGCCAGTAGTCCCGACGGCCGGGGTCAGGGGGATGGAAACATTCAGTACTTC; CDR3 protein: CASSPDGRGQGDGNIQYF
D gene: .; V gene: TRBV21-1; J gene: TRBJ2-2; clone size: .; CDR3 DNA: TGTGCCAGCACGAGTGGTTTGGTCGGGGAGCTGTTTTTT; CDR3 protein: CASTSGLVGELFF
D gene: TRBD1; V gene: TRBV19; J gene: TRBJ1-1; clone size: .; CDR3 DNA: TGTGCCAGTAGTCCACGGCAGGGGGCGCAGGTTTGGAGTGAAGCTTTCTTT; CDR3 protein: CASSPRQGAQVWSEAFF
D gene: .; V gene: TRBV19; J gene: TRBJ1-3; clone size: few; CDR3 DNA: TGTGCCAGTAAAGGGGACACCATATATTTT; CDR3 protein: CASKGDTIYF